The present entry profiles one T cell receptor (beta chain) with its context. The antigen is unknown. Libraries were prepared by immunoSEQ multiplex PCR; TCRdb keeps only in-frame clonotypes and omits some of them. The sample has about 73,000 clones, 85% to 90% seen once. The sample comes from a study of OX40 agonist ivuxolimab in advanced cancers. In the study overall: Clinicians treated patients with ivuxolimab, an agonistic anti-OX40 (CD134) antibody.

Study-wide points: Averaging showed that CD8+ T cells had more expanded clones than CD4+ did.

CDR1 and CDR2 (germline): SGHNT, YYREEE (reference sequence). The CDR3 runs to 16 residues. Trimming cost V 7 bases and J 0 bases, with 17 bases left between them. The source of this sequence is an adult with an advanced solid tumor such as melanoma, head and neck, liver or kidney cancer. Specimen: CD4+ or CD8+ T cells sorted from blood, collected in a trial of the OX40 agonist ivuxolimab. The chain links TRBV5-4 to TRBJ2-1, with TRBD1 as a possible D gene (5 bases). The CDR3: CASGRQGWDSYNEQFF. The CDR3 nucleotides read TGTGCCAGCGGACGGCAGGGATGGGACTCCTACAATGAGCAGTTCTTC.